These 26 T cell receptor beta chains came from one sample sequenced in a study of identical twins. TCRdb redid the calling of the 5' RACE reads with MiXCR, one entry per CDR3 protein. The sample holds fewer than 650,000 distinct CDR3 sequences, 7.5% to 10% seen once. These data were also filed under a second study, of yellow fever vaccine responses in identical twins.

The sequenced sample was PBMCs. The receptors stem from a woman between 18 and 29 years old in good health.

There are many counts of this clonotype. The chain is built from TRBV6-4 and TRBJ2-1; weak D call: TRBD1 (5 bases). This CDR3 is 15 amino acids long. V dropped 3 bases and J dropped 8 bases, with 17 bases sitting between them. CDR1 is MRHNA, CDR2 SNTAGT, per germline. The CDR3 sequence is CASSDGREVEHEQFF. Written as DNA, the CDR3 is TGTGCCAGCAGTGATGGCAGGGAAGTTGAGCATGAGCAGTTCTTC.

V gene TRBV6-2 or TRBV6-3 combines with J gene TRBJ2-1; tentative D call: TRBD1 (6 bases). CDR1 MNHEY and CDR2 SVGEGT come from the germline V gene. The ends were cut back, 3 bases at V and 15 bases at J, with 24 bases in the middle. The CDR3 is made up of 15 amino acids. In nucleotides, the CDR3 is TGTGCCAGCAGTTATTTCCCTTCTTTAAGGGGGAATGGGTTCTTC. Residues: CASSYFPSLRGNGFF.

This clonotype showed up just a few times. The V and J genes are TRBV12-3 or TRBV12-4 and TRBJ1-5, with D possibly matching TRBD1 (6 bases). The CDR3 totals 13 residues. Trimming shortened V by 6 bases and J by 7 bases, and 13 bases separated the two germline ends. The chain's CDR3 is CASSSPGEQPQHF. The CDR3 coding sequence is TGTGCCAGCAGCTCCCCAGGGGAACAGCCCCAGCATTTT.

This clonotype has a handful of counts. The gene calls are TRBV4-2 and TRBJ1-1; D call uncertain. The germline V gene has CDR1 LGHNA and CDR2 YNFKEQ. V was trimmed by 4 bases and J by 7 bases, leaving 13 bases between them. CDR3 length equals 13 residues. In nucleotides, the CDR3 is TGTGCCAGCAGCCCCAACGGCAGGAGTGAAGCTTTCTTT. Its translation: CASSPNGRSEAFF.

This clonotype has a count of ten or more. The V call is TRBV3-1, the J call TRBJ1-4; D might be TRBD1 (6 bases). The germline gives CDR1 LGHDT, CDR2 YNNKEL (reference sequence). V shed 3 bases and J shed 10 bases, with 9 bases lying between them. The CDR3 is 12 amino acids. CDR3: CASSQGGPKLFF. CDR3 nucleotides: TGTGCCAGCAGCCAGGGGGGGCCAAAACTGTTTTTT.

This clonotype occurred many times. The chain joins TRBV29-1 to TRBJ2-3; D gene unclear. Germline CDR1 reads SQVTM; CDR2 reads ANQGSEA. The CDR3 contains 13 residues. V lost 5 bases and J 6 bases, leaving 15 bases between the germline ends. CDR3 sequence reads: CSVTRLLLDTQYF. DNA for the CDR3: TGCAGCGTTACAAGATTATTGTTGGATACGCAGTATTTT.

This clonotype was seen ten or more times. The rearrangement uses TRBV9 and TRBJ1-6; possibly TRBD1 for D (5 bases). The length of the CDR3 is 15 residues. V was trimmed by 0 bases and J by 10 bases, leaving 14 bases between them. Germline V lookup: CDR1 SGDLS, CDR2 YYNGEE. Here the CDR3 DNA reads TGTGCCAGCAGCGTAGCAGGGTTTAGTGGATCACCCCTCCACTTT. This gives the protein CASSVAGFSGSPLHF.

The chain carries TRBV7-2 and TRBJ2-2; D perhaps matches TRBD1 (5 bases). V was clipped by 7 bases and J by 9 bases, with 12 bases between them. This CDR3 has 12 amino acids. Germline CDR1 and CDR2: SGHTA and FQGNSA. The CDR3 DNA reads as TGTGCCAGCACTGTAGGGGTGCGGGAGCTGTTTTTT. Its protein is CASTVGVRELFF.

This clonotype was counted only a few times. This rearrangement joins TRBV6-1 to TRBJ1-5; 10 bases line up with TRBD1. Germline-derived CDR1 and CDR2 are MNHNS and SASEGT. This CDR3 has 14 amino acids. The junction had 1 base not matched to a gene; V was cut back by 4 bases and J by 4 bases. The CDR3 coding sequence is TGTGCCAGCAGTGGACAGGGGGCGAATCAGCCCCAGCATTTT. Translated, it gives CASSGQGANQPQHF.

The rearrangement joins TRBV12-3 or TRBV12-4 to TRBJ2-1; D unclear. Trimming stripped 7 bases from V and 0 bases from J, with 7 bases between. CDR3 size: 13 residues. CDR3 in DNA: TGTGCCAGCAAGGCACCCTCCTACAATGAGCAGTTCTTC. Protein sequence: CASKAPSYNEQFF.

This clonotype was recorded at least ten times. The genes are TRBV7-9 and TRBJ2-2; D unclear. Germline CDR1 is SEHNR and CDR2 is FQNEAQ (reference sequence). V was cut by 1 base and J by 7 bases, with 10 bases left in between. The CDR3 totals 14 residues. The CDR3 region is CASSLDSKDGELFF. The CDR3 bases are TGTGCCAGCAGCTTAGACTCGAAGGACGGGGAGCTGTTTTTT. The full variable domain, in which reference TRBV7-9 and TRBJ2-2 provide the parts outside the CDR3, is DTGVSQNPRHKITKRGQNVTFRCDPISEHNRLYWYRQTLGQGPEFLTYFQNEAQLEKSRLLSDRFSAERPKGSFSTLEIQRTEQGDSAMYLCASSLDSKDGELFFGEGSRLTVL.

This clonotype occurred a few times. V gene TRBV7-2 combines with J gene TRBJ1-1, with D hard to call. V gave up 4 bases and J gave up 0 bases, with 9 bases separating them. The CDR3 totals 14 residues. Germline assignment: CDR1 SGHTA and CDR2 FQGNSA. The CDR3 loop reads CASSSRPVNTEAFF. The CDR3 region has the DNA TGTGCCAGCAGCTCCCGTCCGGTGAACACTGAAGCTTTCTTT.

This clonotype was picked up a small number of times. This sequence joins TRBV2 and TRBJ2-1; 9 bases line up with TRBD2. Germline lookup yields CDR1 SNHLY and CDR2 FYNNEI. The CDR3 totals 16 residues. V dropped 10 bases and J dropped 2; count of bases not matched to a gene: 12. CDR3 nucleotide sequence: TGTGCCAACCCTAGCGGGGCGGAACTTCCCTACAATGAGCAGTTCTTC. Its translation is CANPSGAELPYNEQFF.

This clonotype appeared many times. This CDR3 reads CASSYAPLDEQYF. For the CDR3, the DNA is TGTGCCAGCAGTTATGCCCCTCTTGACGAGCAGTACTTC. V usage is TRBV6-5 and J usage is TRBJ2-7; D remains unclear. CDR1 is MNHEY, CDR2 SVGAGI, per germline. V lost 3 bases and J lost 5, with 11 bases in between. The CDR3 contains 13 residues.

CDR3 in amino acids: CASSAGTQSYEQYF. Written as DNA, the CDR3 is TGTGCCAGCAGTGCCGGGACACAATCCTACGAGCAGTACTTC. This chain connects TRBV2 to TRBJ2-7, with TRBD1 as a possible D gene (6 bases). The CDR3 runs to 14 residues. Trimming pared 4 bases from V and 1 base from J, leaving 11 bases between. Germline V gives CDR1 SNHLY, CDR2 FYNNEI.

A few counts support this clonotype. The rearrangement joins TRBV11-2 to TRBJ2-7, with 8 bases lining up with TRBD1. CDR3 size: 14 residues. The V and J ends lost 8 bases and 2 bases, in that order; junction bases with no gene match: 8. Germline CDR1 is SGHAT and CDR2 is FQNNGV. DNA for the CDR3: TGTGCCAGCGGGGGACAGGTTCCTACCTACGAGCAGTACTTC. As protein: CASGGQVPTYEQYF.

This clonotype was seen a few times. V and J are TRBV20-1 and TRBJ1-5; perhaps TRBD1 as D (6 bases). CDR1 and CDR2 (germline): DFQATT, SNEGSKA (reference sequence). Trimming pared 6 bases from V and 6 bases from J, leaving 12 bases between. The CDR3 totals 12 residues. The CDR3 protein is CSARKGGQPQHF. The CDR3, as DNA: TGCAGTGCCAGAAAGGGGGGTCAGCCCCAGCATTTT.

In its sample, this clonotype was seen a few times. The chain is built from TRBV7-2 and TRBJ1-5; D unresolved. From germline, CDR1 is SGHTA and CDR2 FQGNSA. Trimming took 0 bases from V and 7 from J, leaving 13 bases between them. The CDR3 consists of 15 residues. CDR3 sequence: CASSLAGGREQPQHF. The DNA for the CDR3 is TGTGCCAGCAGCTTAGCGGGAGGGAGGGAGCAGCCCCAGCATTTT.

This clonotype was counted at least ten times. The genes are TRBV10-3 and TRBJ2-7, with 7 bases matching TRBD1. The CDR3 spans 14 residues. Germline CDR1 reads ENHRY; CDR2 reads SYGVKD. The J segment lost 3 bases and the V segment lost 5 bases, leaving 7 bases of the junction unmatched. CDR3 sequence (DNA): TGTGCCATCAGTCACTCGGGACAGCGCTACGAGCAGTACTTC. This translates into CAISHSGQRYEQYF.

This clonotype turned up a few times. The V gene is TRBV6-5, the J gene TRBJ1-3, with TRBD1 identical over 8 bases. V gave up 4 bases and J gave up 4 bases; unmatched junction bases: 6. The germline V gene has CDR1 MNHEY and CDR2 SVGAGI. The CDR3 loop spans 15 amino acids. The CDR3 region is CASSSIGQGGNTIYF. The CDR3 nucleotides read TGTGCCAGCAGTTCTATCGGACAGGGCGGAAACACCATATATTTT.

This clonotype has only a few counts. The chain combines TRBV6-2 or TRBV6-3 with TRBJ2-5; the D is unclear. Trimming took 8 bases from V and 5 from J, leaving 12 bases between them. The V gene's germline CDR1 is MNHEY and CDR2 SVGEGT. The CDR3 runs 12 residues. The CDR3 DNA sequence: TGTGCCAGCTCCAACCCGGTGGAGACCCAGTACTTC. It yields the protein CASSNPVETQYF.

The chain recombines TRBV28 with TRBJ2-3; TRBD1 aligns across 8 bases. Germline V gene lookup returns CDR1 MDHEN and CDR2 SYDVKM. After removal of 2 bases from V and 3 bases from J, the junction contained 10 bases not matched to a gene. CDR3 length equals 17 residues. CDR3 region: CASSLVFGQGATDTQYF. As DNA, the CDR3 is TGTGCCAGCAGTTTAGTTTTCGGGCAGGGGGCAACAGATACGCAGTATTTT.

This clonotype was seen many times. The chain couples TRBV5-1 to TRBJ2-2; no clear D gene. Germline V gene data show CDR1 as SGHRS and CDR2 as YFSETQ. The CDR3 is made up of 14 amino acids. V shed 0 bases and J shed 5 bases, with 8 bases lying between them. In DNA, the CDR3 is TGCGCCAGCAGCTTGGGAGTCGGGACCGGGGAGCTGTTTTTT. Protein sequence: CASSLGVGTGELFF.

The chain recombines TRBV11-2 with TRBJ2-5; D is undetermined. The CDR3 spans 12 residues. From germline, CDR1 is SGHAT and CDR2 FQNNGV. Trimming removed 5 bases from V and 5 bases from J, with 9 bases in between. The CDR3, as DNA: TGTGCCAGCAGCCTAGTCTTCGAGACCCAGTACTTC. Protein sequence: CASSLVFETQYF.

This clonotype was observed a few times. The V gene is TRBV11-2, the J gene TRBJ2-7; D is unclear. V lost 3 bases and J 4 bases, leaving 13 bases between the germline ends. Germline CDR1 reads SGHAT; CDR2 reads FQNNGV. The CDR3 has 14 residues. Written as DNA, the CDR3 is TGTGCCAGCAGCTTGTACGCTCCAGGATACGAGCAGTACTTC. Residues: CASSLYAPGYEQYF.

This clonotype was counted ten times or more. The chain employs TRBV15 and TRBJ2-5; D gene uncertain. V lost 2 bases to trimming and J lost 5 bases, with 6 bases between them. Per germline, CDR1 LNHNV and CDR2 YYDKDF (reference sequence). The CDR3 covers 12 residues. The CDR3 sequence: CATSRPKETQYF. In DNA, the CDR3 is TGTGCCACCAGCAGACCGAAGGAGACCCAGTACTTC.